Included here is one T cell receptor (beta chain) sequence, with context. As it was prepared, the TCRbeta library received unique molecular identifiers. TCRdb reprocessed the PCR reads with MiXCR, giving one entry per CDR3 protein. The table records approximately 270,000 distinct CDR3 sequences, 9.5% to 10% of them present only once. The data stem from a study of T-cell reconstitution after alpha-beta-depleted transplantation in children. Trimming removed 5 bases from V and 2 bases from J, with 12 bases in between. Germline lookup yields CDR1 DFQATT and CDR2 SNEGSKA (reference sequence). This CDR3 is 13 amino acids long.

The V call is TRBV20-1, the J call TRBJ1-2, with a weak D call TRBD1 (5 bases). Sequenced here: PBMCs from the stem cell graft donor, sampled from the stem cell graft. The TCR was taken from a human donor who donated a stem cell graft to a child with SCID. CDR3: CSAQIDRNYGYTF. CDR3 sequence (DNA): TGCAGTGCTCAAATCGACAGAAACTATGGCTACACCTTC.